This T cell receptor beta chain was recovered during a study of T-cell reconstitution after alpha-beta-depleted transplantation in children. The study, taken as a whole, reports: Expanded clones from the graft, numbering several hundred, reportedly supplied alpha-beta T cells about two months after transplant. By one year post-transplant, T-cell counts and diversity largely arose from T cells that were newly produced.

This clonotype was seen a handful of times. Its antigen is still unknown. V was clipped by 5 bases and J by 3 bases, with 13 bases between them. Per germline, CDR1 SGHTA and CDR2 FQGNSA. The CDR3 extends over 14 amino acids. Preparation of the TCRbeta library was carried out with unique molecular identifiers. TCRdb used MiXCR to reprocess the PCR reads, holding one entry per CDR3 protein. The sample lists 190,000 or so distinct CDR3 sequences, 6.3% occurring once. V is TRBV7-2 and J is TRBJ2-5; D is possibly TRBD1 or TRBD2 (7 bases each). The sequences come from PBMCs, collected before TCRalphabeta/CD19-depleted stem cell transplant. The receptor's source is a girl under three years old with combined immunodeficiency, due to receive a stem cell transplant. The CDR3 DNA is TGTGCCAGCAGCCGACAGGGAGGGGAAGAGACCCAGTACTTC. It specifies CASSRQGGEETQYF.